This T cell receptor beta chain comes out of a study of early stage breast cancer tumors. In the study overall: Samples were sequenced at about 9.9-fold average coverage.

The CDR3 runs 15 residues. Trimming left V 0 bases short and J 5 bases short, with 14 bases between. CDR1 and CDR2 (germline): KGHSH, LQKENI. The method was immunoSEQ multiplex PCR; TCRdb's version includes in-frame clones alone and lacks a portion of them. Among a few thousand clones listed, around 70% were seen once. Findings and limits, study-wide: Comparing each tissue with blood distinguished tumor from normal in about 85% of the 16 patients.

This clone was counted only a few times. Its specificity is not known. This sequence originates from a person aged 60 to 70 with breast cancer. Specimen: breast tumor tissue. J is TRBJ2-7 and V is TRBV18; tentatively, D is TRBD1 (5 bases). CDR3 loop: CASSPPEAGFDEQYF. CDR3 nucleotides: TGTGCCAGCTCACCACCCGAGGCAGGGTTCGACGAGCAGTACTTC.